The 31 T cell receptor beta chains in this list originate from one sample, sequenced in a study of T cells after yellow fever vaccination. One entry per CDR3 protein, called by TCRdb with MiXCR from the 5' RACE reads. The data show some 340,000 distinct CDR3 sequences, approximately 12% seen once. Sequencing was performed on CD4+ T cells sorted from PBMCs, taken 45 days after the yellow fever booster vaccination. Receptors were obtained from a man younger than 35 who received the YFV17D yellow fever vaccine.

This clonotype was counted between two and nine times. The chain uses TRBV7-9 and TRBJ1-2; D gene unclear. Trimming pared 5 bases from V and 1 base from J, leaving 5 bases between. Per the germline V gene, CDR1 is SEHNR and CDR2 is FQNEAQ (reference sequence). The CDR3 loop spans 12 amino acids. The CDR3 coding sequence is TGTGCCAGCAGCCAGTATAACTATGGCTACACCTTC. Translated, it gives CASSQYNYGYTF.

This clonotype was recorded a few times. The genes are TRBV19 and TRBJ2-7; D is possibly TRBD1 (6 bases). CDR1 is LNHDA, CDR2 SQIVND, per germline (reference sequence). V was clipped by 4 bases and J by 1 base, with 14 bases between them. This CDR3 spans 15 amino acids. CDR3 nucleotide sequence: TGTGCCAGTAGTACAGAACAGGGTCGTTCCTACGAGCAGTACTTC. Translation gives CASSTEQGRSYEQYF.

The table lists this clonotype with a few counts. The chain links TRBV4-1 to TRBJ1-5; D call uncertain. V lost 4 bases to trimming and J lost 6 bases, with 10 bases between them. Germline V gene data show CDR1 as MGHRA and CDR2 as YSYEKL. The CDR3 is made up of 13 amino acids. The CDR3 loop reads CASSLNLGQPQHF. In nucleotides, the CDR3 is TGCGCCAGCAGCCTCAATTTAGGTCAGCCCCAGCATTTT.

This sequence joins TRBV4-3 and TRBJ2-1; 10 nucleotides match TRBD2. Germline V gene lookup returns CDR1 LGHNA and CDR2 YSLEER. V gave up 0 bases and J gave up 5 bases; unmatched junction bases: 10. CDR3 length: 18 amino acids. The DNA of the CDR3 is TGCGCCAGCAGCCAAGAGGGACAGCGGGGGGGTAATAACAATGAGCAGTTCTTC. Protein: CASSQEGQRGGNNNEQFF.

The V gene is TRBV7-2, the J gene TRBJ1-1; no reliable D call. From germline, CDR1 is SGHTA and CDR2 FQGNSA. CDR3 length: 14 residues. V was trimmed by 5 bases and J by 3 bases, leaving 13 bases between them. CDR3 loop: CASSRSTLDTEAFF. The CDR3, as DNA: TGTGCCAGCAGCCGGTCCACCCTAGACACTGAAGCTTTCTTT. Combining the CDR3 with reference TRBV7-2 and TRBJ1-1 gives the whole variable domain GAGVSQSPSNKVTEKGKDVELRCDPISGHTALYWYRQSLGQGLEFLIYFQGNSAPDKSGLPSDRFSAERTGGSVSTLTIQRTQQEDSAVYLCASSRSTLDTEAFFGQGTRLTVV.

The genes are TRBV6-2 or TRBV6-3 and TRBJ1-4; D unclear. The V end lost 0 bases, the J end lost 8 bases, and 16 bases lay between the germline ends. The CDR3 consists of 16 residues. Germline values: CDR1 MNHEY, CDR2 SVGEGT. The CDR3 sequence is CASSYSNRDQSEKLFF. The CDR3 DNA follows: TGTGCCAGCAGTTACTCGAATCGGGATCAAAGCGAAAAACTGTTTTTT.

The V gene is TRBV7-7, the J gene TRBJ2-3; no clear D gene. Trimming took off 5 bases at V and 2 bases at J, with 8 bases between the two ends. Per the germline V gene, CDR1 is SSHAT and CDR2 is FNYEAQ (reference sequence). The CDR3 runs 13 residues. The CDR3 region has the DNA TGTGCCAGCAGCCGACTTCTCACAGATACGCAGTATTTT. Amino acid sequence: CASSRLLTDTQYF.

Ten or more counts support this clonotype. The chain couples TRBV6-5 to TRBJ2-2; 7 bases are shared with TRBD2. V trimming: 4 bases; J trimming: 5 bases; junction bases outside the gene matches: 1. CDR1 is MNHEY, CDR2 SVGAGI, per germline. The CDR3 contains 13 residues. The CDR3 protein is CASSWEGTGELFF. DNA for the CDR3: TGTGCCAGCAGTTGGGAGGGAACCGGGGAGCTGTTTTTT.

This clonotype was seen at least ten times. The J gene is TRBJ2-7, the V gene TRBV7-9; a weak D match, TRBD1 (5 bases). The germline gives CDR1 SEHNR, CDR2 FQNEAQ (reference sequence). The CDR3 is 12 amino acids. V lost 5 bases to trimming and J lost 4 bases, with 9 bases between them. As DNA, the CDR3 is TGTGCCAGCAGCCGTAGACAGTACGAGCAGTACTTC. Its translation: CASSRRQYEQYF. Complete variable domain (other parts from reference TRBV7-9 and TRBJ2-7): DTGVSQNPRHKITKRGQNVTFRCDPISEHNRLYWYRQTLGQGPEFLTYFQNEAQLEKSRLLSDRFSAERPKGSFSTLEIQRTEQGDSAMYLCASSRRQYEQYFGPGTRLTVT.

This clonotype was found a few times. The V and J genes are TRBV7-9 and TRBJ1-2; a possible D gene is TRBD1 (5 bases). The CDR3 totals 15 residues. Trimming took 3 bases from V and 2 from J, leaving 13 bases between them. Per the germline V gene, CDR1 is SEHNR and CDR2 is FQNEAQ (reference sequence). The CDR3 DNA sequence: TGTGCCAGCAGCTTCGTAGGGGCTGCGAACTATGGCTACACCTTC. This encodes CASSFVGAANYGYTF. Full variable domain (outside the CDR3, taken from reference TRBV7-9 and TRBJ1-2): DTGVSQNPRHKITKRGQNVTFRCDPISEHNRLYWYRQTLGQGPEFLTYFQNEAQLEKSRLLSDRFSAERPKGSFSTLEIQRTEQGDSAMYLCASSFVGAANYGYTFGSGTRLTVV.

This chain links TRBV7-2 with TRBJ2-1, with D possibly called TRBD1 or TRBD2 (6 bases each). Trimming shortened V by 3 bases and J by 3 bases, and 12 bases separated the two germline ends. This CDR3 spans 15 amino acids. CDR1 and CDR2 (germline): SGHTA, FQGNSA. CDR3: CASSFTGGHYNEQFF. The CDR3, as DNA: TGTGCCAGCAGCTTCACCGGGGGCCACTACAATGAGCAGTTCTTC.

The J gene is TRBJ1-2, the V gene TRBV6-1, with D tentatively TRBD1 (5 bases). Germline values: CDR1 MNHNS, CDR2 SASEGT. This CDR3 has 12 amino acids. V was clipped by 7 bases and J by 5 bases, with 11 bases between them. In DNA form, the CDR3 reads TGTGCCAGCACTACAGGTCTTTATGGCTACACCTTC. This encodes CASTTGLYGYTF.

The CDR3 region has the DNA TGTGCCAGCAGCCGCTTGAGAGACTACGAGCAGTACGTC. Translation gives CASSRLRDYEQYV. The chain couples TRBV7-2 to TRBJ2-7; D gene unclear. Trimming shortened V by 5 bases and J by 3 bases, and 11 bases separated the two germline ends. Germline V CDR1 and CDR2: SGHTA, FQGNSA. The length of the CDR3 is 13 residues.

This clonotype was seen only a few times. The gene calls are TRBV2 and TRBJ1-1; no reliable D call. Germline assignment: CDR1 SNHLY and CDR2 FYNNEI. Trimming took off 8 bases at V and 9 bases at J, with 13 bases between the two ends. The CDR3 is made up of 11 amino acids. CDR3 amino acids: CASEYDSQAFF. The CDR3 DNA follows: TGTGCCAGCGAATACGACTCGCAAGCTTTCTTT.

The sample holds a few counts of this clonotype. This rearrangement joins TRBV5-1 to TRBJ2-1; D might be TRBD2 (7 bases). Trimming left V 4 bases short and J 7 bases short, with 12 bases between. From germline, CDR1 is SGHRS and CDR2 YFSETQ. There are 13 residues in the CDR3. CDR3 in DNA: TGCGCCAGCAGCGGGGGGGCCGGGAATGAGCAGTTCTTC. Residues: CASSGGAGNEQFF.

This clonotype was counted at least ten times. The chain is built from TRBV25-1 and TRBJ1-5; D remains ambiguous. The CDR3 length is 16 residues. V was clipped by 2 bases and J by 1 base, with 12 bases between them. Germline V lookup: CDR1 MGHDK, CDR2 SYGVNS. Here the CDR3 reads CASSETNSWSNQPQHF. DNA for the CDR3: TGTGCCAGCAGTGAAACGAACAGTTGGAGCAATCAGCCCCAGCATTTT.

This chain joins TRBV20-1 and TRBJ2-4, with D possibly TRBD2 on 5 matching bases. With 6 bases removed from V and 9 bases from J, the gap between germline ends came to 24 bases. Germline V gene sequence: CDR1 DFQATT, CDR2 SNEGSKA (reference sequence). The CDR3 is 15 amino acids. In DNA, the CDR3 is TGCAGTGCAACCACTGGGAGCAGGTCACTGAGCATTCAGTACTTC. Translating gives CSATTGSRSLSIQYF.

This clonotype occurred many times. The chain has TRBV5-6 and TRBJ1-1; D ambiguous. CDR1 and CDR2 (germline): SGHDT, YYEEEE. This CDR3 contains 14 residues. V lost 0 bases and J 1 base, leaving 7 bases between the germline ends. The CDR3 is CASSLGPTNTEAFF. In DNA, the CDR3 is TGTGCCAGCAGCTTGGGACCGACGAACACTGAAGCTTTCTTT. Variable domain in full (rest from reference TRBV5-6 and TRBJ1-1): DAGVTQSPTHLIKTRGQQVTLRCSPKSGHDTVSWYQQALGQGPQFIFQYYEEEERQRGNFPDRFSGHQFPNYSSELNVNALLLGDSALYLCASSLGPTNTEAFFGQGTRLTVV.

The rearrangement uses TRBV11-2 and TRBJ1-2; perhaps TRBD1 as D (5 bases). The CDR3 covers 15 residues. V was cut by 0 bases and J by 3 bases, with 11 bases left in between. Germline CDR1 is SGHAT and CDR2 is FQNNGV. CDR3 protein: CASSLDLGRDYGYTF. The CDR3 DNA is TGTGCCAGCAGCTTAGATTTGGGGCGCGACTATGGCTACACCTTC.

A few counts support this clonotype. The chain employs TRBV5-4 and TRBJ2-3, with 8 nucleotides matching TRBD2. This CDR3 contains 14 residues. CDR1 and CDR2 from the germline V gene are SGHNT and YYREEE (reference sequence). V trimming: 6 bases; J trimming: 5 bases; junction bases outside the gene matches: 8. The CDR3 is CASTPRGAEDTQYF. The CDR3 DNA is TGTGCCAGCACCCCGCGGGGGGCGGAAGATACGCAGTATTTT. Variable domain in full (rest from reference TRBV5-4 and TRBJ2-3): ETGVTQSPTHLIKTRGQQVTLRCSSQSGHNTVSWYQQALGQGPQFIFQYYREEENGRGNFPPRFSGLQFPNYSSELNVNALELDDSALYLCASTPRGAEDTQYFGPGTRLTVL.

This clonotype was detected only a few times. The DNA for the CDR3 is TGTGCCAGCAGTGGGGGCGGGGGGCGTTACGAGCAGTACTTC. Protein sequence: CASSGGGGRYEQYF. The chain carries TRBV12-3 or TRBV12-4 and TRBJ2-7, with TRBD2 matching 8 bases. The J segment lost 4 bases and the V segment lost 5 bases, leaving 7 bases of the junction unmatched. CDR3 length equals 14 residues.

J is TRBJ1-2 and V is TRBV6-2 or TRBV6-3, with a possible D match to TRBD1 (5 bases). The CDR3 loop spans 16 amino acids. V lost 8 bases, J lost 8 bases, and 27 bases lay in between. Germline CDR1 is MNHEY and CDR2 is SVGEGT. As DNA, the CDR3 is TGTGCCAGCGGGGGTTACAGCCAGGCTATCGTTGGCGGCTACACCTTC. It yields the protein CASGGYSQAIVGGYTF.

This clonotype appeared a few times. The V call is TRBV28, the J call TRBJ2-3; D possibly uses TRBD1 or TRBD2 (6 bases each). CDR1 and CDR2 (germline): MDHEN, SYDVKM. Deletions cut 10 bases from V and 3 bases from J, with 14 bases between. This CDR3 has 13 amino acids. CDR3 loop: CATKKGGTDTQYF. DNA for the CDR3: TGTGCCACCAAGAAAGGGGGGACAGATACGCAGTATTTT. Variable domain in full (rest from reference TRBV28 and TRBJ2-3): DVKVTQSSRYLVKRTGEKVFLECVQDMDHENMFWYRQDPGLGLRLIYFSYDVKMKEKGDIPEGYSVSREKKERFSLILESASTNQTSMYLCATKKGGTDTQYFGPGTRLTVL.

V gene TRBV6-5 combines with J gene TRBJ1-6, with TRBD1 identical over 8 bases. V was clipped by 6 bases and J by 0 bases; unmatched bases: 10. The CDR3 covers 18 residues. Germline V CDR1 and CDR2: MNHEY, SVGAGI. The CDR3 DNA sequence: TGTGCCAGCAGCCTACACCGACAGGGGAGCTCCTATAATTCACCCCTCCACTTT. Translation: CASSLHRQGSSYNSPLHF.

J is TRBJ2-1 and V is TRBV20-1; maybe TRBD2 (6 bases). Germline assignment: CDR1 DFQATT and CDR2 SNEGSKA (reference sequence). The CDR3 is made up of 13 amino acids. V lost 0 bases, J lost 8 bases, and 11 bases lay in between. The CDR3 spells CSARDQRRDEQFF. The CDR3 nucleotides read TGCAGTGCTAGAGATCAGCGGAGGGATGAGCAGTTCTTC.

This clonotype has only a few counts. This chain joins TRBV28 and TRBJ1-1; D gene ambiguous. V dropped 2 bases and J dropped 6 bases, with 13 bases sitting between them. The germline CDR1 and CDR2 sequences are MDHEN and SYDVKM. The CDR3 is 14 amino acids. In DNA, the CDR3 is TGTGCCAGCAGTTTAGCGGGAGGTAACCCTGAAGCTTTCTTT. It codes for CASSLAGGNPEAFF.

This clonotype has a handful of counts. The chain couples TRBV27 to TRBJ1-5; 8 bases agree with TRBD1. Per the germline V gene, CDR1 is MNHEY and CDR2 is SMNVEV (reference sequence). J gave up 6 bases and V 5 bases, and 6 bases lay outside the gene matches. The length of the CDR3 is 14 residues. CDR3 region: CASSPDREGQPQHF. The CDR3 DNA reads TGTGCCAGCAGTCCGGACAGGGAGGGTCAGCCCCAGCATTTT.

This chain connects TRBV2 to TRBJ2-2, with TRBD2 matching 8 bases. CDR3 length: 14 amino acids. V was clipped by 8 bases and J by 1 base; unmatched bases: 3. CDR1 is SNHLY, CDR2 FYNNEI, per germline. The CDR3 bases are TGTGCCAGCCGCGGGGGGCTGAACACCGGGGAGCTGTTTTTT. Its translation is CASRGGLNTGELFF.

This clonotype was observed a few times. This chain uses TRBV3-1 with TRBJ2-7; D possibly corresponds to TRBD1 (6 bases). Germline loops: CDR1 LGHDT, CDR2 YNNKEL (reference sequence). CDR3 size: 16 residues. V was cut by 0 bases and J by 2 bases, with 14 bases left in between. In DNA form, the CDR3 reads TGTGCCAGCAGCCAAGATGCCGGGACACTCGCCTACGAGCAGTACTTC. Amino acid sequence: CASSQDAGTLAYEQYF.

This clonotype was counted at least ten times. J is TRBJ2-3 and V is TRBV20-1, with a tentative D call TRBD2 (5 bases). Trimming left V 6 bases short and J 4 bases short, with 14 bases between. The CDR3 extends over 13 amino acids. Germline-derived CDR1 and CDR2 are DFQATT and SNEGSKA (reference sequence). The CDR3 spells CSALVGRADTQYF. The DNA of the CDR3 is TGCAGTGCCCTGGTAGGGCGGGCAGATACGCAGTATTTT.

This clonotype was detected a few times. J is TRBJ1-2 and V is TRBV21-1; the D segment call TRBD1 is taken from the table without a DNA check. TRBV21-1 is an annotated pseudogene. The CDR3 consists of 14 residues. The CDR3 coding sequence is TGTGCCAGCAACACAGGGGGGATTTACTATGGCTACACCTTC. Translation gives CASNTGGIYYGYTF.